This T cell receptor beta chain was sequenced for a study of shared clonotypes between healthy human individuals. Study conclusions and caveats: Naive subsets usually exceeded memory subsets in estimated richness.

Here immunoSEQ multiplex PCR was the method, and the copy in TCRdb shows in-frame clones only, minus some. Of 980,000 or so clones detected, around three quarters appear once; the ten largest clones hold 1.5%. Nashville, Tennessee was home to all donors, each a Caucasian adult. A note on this clone: What it recognizes is unknown.

The germline CDR1 and CDR2 sequences are MDHEN and SYDVKM. Trimming took 6 bases from V and 3 from J; bases not matched to a gene: 8. The CDR3 contains 14 residues. The chain uses TRBV28 and TRBJ2-7; 7 bases line up with TRBD1. The sequencing input was memory CD4+ T cells sorted from blood. Subset here: CD45RA-negative fraction. The TCR comes from a man aged 18 to 30 in good health. CDR3 amino acids: CASRLRQGGYEQYF. The CDR3 DNA follows: TGTGCCAGCAGACTACGACAGGGCGGCTACGAGCAGTACTTC.